The 7 T cell receptor beta chains reported below all come from one sample, sequenced in a study of T-cell memory formation after mild COVID-19. From the 5' RACE reads, TCRdb called clonotypes with MiXCR, one entry per CDR3 protein. Of around 260,000 distinct CDR3 sequences detected, around 15% appear once; the ten largest clones hold roughly a fifth. Sequencing used PBMCs or a T cell subset sorted from them (not recorded which). Receptors were obtained from a man in his late teens or twenties who had mild COVID-19 (a few samples of this study predate the infection). Cell type and time point are not known.

J is TRBJ2-1 and V is TRBV10-3; 7 nucleotides line up with TRBD2. Germline values: CDR1 ENHRY, CDR2 SYGVKD. V lost 3 bases, J lost 4 bases, and 12 bases stayed unmatched. The CDR3 totals 17 residues. The CDR3 sequence is CAISDLSLSGGYNEQFF. As DNA, the CDR3 is TGTGCCATCAGTGACCTCTCCCTATCGGGGGGTTACAATGAGCAGTTCTTC.

The rearrangement uses TRBV4-3 and TRBJ2-7; 8 bases match TRBD1. The V gene's germline CDR1 is LGHNA and CDR2 YSLEER. The CDR3 totals 16 residues. After removal of 2 bases from V and 6 bases from J, the junction contained 12 bases not matched to a gene. CDR3 sequence reads: CASSQHRSQGAVEQYF. Written as DNA, the CDR3 is TGCGCCAGCAGCCAACATAGGTCTCAGGGGGCAGTCGAGCAGTACTTC.

Ten or more counts support this clonotype. The chain links TRBV20-1 to TRBJ2-3; possibly TRBD2 for D (6 bases). The germline gives CDR1 DFQATT, CDR2 SNEGSKA (reference sequence). The V and J ends lost 4 bases and 4 bases respectively, with 9 bases between them. CDR3 size: 12 residues. DNA of the CDR3: TGCAGTGCTACGACTAGGGCAGATACGCAGTATTTT. Its protein is CSATTRADTQYF.

This clonotype showed up just a few times. V is TRBV12-3 or TRBV12-4 and J is TRBJ1-4, with D tentatively TRBD1 (5 bases). The CDR3 spans 14 residues. V shed 5 bases and J shed 8 bases, with 15 bases lying between them. The CDR3 is CASSLGQMKEKLFF. CDR3 nucleotide sequence: TGTGCCAGCAGTCTGGGGCAGATGAAAGAAAAACTGTTTTTT.

This clonotype came up many times. The CDR3 loop is CASSSKRGSSYEQYF. Here the CDR3 DNA reads TGTGCCAGCAGCTCGAAGCGGGGGAGCTCCTACGAGCAGTACTTC. V usage is TRBV7-2 and J usage is TRBJ2-7, with 8 bases matching TRBD2. Germline V gene data show CDR1 as SGHTA and CDR2 as FQGNSA. Trimming at V came to 4 bases and at J to 0 bases, leaving 5 bases not matched to a gene. The CDR3 has 15 residues.

This clonotype was seen more than once but under ten times. This chain joins TRBV15 and TRBJ2-3; 7 bases map to TRBD2. CDR3 length: 14 amino acids. Unmatched junction bases numbered 6, after V lost 3 bases and J lost 6 bases. Looked up from germline, CDR1 is LNHNV and CDR2 is YYDKDF (reference sequence). CDR3 coding DNA: TGTGCCACCAGCAGGCTGGGGGGGGTTGATACGCAGTATTTT. Its protein product is CATSRLGGVDTQYF. The complete variable domain, with remaining parts taken from reference TRBV15 and TRBJ2-3, reads DAMVIQNPRYQVTQFGKPVTLSCSQTLNHNVMYWYQQKSSQAPKLLFHYYDKDFNNEADTPDNFQSRRPNTSFCFLDIRSPGLGDTAMYLCATSRLGGVDTQYFGPGTRLTVL.

V gene TRBV6-5 combines with J gene TRBJ1-3, with D tentatively TRBD1 (6 bases). This CDR3 is 14 amino acids long. Germline CDR1 MNHEY, CDR2 SVGAGI. The V gene lost 6 bases and the J gene lost 2 bases, with 11 bases spanning the gap. The CDR3 DNA reads as TGTGCCAGCAGGCTTCGGACAGCTGGAAACACCATATATTTT. The encoded protein is CASRLRTAGNTIYF.